The TCR beta chain under discussion was sequenced for a study of CD8 T cells in Susac syndrome. In blood CD8+ and CD4+ T cells, TCR beta underwent sequencing. An input of about 0.5 to 1 ug of RNA was subjected to reverse transcription using random hexamers. Each CDR3 protein gets one entry after TCRdb re-called the immunoSEQ multiplex PCR reads with MiXCR. Of 250,000 to 300,000 distinct CDR3 sequences listed, 80% to 90% are singletons. The sample consisted of CD8+ T cells from PBMCs. The TCR comes from a human donor with multiple sclerosis.

The CDR3 region has the DNA TGTGCCAGCAGCGGATGGGAACAGGGTTTGGGCTATGGCTACACCTTC. Its translation: CASSGWEQGLGYGYTF. This chain links TRBV9 with TRBJ1-2; a possible D gene is TRBD1 (6 bases). The germline V gene has CDR1 SGDLS and CDR2 YYNGEE. Trimming shortened V by 3 bases and J by 4 bases, and 19 bases separated the two germline ends. The CDR3 totals 16 residues.